This TCR beta chain was captured by sequencing in a study of blood T cell repertoires in COVID-19. Study-wide context: Spain, Italy and the United States supplied samples that represented acute and convalescent COVID-19. From T cells, B-cell-depleted T cells, or PBMCs came the material, which was cDNA or gDNA.

In the original processing: Reference gene primer amplification in the assay estimated nucleated cell counts. Sequencing was performed with immunoSEQ multiplex PCR; in TCRdb, only in-frame clones are kept and a portion is missing. V, J and clone size were drawn from that table, and D and trimming were deduced from the DNA. The sample consists of roughly 53,000 clones, nearly 90% of them appearing once. Trimming cost V 3 bases and J 1 base, with 7 bases left between them. The germline gives CDR1 LNHDA, CDR2 SQIVND (reference sequence). The CDR3 spans 13 residues. The sample was peripheral blood. The TCR comes from a man in his sixties with acute or convalescent COVID-19. This chain connects TRBV19 to TRBJ2-7; D is undetermined. The CDR3 nucleotides read TGTGCCAGTAGTATCACAGTATCCTACGAGCAGTACTTC. Translated: CASSITVSYEQYF. The variable domain in full, completed from reference TRBV19 and TRBJ2-7, reads DGGITQSPKYLFRKEGQNVTLSCEQNLNHDAMYWYRQDPGQGLRLIYYSQIVNDFQKGDIAEGYSVSREKKESFPLTVTSAQKNPTAFYLCASSITVSYEQYFGPGTRLTVT.